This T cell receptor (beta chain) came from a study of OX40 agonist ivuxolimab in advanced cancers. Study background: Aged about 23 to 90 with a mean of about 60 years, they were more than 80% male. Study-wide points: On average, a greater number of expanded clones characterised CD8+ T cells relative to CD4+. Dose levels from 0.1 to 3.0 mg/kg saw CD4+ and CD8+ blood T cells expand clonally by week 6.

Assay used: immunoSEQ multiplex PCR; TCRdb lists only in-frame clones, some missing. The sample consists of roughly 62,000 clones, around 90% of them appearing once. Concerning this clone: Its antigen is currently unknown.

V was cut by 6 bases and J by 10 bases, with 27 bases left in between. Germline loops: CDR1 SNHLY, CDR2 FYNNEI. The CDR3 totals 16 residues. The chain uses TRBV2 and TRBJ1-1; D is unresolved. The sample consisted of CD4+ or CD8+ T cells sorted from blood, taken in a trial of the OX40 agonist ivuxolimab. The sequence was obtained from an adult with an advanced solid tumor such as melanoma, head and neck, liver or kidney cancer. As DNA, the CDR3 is TGTGCCAGCAGCTTAAGGGTTACCCAGACGGCATGGGGAGCTTTCTTT. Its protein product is CASSLRVTQTAWGAFF.